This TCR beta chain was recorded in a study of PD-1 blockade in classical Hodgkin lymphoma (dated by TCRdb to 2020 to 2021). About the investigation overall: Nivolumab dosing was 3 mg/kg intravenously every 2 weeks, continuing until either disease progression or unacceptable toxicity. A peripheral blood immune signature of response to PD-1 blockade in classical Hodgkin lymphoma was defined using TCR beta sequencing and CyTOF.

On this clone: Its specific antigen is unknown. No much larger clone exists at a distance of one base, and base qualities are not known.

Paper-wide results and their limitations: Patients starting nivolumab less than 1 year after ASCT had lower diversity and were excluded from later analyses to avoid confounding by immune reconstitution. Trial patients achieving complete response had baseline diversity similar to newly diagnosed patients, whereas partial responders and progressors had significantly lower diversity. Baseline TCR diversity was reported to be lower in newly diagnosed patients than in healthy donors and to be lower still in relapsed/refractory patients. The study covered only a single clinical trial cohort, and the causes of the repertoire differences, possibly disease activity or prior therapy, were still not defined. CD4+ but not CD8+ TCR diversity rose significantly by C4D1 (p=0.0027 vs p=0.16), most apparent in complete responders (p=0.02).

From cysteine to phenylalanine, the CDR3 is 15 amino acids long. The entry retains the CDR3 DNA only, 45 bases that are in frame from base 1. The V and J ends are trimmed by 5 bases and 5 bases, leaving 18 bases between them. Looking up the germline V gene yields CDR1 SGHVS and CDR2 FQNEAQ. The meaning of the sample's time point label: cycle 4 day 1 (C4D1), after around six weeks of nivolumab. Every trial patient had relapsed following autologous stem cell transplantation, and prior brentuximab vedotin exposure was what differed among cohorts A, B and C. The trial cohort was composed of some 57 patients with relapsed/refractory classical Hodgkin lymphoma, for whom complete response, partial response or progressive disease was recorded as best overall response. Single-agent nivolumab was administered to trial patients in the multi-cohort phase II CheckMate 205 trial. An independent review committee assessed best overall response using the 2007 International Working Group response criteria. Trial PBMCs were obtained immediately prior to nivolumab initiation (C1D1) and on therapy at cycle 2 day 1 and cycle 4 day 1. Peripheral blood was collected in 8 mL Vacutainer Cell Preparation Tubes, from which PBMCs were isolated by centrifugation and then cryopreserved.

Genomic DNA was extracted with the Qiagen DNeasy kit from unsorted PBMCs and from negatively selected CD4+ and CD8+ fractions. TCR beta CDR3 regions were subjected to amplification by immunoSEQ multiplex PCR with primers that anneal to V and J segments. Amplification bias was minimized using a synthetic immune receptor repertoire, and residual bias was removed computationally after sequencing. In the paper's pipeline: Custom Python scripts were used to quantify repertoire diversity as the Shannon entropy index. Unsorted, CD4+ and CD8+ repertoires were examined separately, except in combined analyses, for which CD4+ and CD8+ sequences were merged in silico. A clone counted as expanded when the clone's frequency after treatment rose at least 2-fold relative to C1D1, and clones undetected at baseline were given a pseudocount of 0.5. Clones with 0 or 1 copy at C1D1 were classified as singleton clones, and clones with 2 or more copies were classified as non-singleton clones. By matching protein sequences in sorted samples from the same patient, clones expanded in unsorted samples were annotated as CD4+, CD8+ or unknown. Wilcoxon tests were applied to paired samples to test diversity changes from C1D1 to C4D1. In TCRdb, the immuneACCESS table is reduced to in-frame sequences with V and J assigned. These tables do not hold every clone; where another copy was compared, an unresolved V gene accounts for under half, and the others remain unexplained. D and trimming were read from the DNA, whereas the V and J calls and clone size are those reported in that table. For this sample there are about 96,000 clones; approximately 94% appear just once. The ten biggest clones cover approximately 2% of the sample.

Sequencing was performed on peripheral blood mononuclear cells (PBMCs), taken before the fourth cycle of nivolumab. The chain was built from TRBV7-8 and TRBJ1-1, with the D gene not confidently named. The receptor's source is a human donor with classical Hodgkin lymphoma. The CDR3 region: CASSLRSGRGTEAFF. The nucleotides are TGTGCCAGCAGCCTCCGGAGCGGGAGAGGAACTGAAGCTTTCTTT.